The next 16 T cell receptor beta chains were all read from a single sample in a study of blood T cells in healthy people across ages. Combining a sample-barcoded 5' primer with a J-beta primer mix, a second PCR ran for about 7 to 11 cycles. In TCRdb, the 5' RACE reads were re-called with MiXCR into one record per CDR3 protein. The sample carries about 830,000 distinct CDR3 sequences, 62% recorded once. Sequencing was carried out using blood. The receptor source for this set is a man aged 25-45 years in good health.

This clonotype was seen a single time. This chain links TRBV4-2 with TRBJ1-2; unclear D gene. The CDR3 loop spans 14 amino acids. CDR1 and CDR2 from the germline V gene are LGHNA and YNFKEQ. Trimming took 1 base from V and 3 from J, leaving 9 bases between them. The CDR3 reads CASSQVSTDYGYTF. Written as DNA, the CDR3 is TGTGCCAGCAGCCAAGTTAGTACAGACTATGGCTACACCTTC.

This rearrangement joins TRBV29-1 to TRBJ2-3; 9 bases line up with TRBD2. The CDR3 is made up of 14 amino acids. Per the germline V gene, CDR1 is SQVTM and CDR2 is ANQGSEA. Trimming cost V 3 bases and J 3 bases; bases outside gene matches: 4. The CDR3 loop reads CSVETSGGTDTQYF. In nucleotides, the CDR3 is TGCAGCGTTGAGACTAGCGGAGGGACAGATACGCAGTATTTT.

The chain uses TRBV12-3 or TRBV12-4 and TRBJ2-5, with a possible D match to TRBD1 (5 bases). The CDR3 is made up of 13 amino acids. Trimming took off 8 bases at V and 4 bases at J, with 14 bases between the two ends. DNA of the CDR3: TGTGCCAGCGGGGCCCTTAGCCCAGAGACCCAGTACTTC. This translates into CASGALSPETQYF.

The chain uses TRBV10-3 and TRBJ2-5; 8 positions match TRBD1. CDR3 size: 12 residues. The V gene's germline CDR1 is ENHRY and CDR2 SYGVKD. With 6 bases clipped from V and 11 bases from J, the junction kept 8 bases outside the gene matches. The CDR3: CAISRTGIEQYF. CDR3 DNA sequence: TGTGCCATCAGCAGGACAGGGATAGAGCAGTACTTC.

This clonotype came up a few times. The genes are TRBV7-2 and TRBJ2-5, with TRBD1 identical over 10 bases. In germline, CDR1 is SGHTA, CDR2 FQGNSA. This CDR3 comprises 14 residues. J gave up 4 bases and V 6 bases, and 5 bases lay outside the gene matches. CDR3 in amino acids: CASSFGQGGETQYF. CDR3 sequence (DNA): TGTGCCAGCAGTTTCGGACAGGGGGGAGAGACCCAGTACTTC.

Here the CDR3 DNA reads TGTGCCAGCAGCTCGACCTGGGGGGAGACCCAGTACTTC. Translated: CASSSTWGETQYF. The chain employs TRBV7-2 and TRBJ2-4; D is perhaps TRBD1 or TRBD2 (5 bases each). The end of the DNA aligns better with TRBJ2-5, so the J call may be wrong. This CDR3 has 13 amino acids. The germline V gene has CDR1 SGHTA and CDR2 FQGNSA.

The chain employs TRBV7-8 and TRBJ1-6, with unresolved D. Germline values: CDR1 SGHVS, CDR2 FQNEAQ. V was cut by 2 bases and J by 0 bases, with 8 bases left in between. CDR3 length equals 16 residues. CDR3 in amino acids: CASSLTSLSYNSPLHF. The CDR3 nucleotides are TGTGCCAGCAGCTTAACGTCCCTCTCCTATAATTCACCCCTCCACTTT.

V and J are TRBV6-5 and TRBJ2-7; 11 positions agree with TRBD1. V lost 2 bases, J lost 5 bases, and 8 bases stayed unmatched. From germline, CDR1 is MNHEY and CDR2 SVGAGI. The CDR3 is made up of 16 amino acids. DNA for the CDR3: TGTGCCAGCAGTTACCGAGGGACAGGGGGGCTCCACGAGCAGTACTTC. It is translated as CASSYRGTGGLHEQYF.

This rearrangement joins TRBV6-8 to TRBJ2-7; D tentatively fits TRBD1 or TRBD2 (7 bases each). The better agreement between TRBJ2-4 and the DNA end casts doubt on the J call. This CDR3 has 14 residues. In germline, CDR1 is MNHGY, CDR2 SAAAGT. CDR3 residues: CASSYRQGGDIQYF. As DNA, the CDR3 is TGTGCCAGCAGCTATCGACAGGGAGGGGACATTCAGTACTTC.

This rearrangement joins TRBV9 to TRBJ2-3, with a possible D match to TRBD1 (6 bases). Between the trimmed V and J ends, which lost 4 bases and 2 bases, there was a span of 20 bases. From germline, CDR1 is SGDLS and CDR2 YYNGEE. The CDR3 is made up of 17 amino acids. The CDR3 coding sequence is TGTGCCAGCAGCCTCCTCGACGGGGACACCGTCACAGATACGCAGTATTTT. It encodes CASSLLDGDTVTDTQYF.

This clonotype was detected a few times. V usage is TRBV20-1 and J usage is TRBJ1-2; 7 bases line up with TRBD1. Germline assignment: CDR1 DFQATT and CDR2 SNEGSKA (reference sequence). There are 13 residues in the CDR3. The V gene end was trimmed by 3 bases and the J gene end by 4 bases; junction bases not matched to a gene: 5. The CDR3 bases are TGCAGTGCTAGGGGACAGTCTAGCTATGGCTACACCTTC. This gives the protein CSARGQSSYGYTF.

The CDR3 DNA reads as TGTGCCAGCAGCCAAGATTCGGGCAGTTATAATTCACCCCTCCACTTT. This codes for CASSQDSGSYNSPLHF. The V call is TRBV4-2, the J call TRBJ1-6; no firm D call. The CDR3 loop spans 16 amino acids. V gave up 0 bases and J gave up 4 bases, with 10 bases separating them. The germline CDR1 and CDR2 sequences are LGHNA and YNFKEQ.

The chain joins TRBV4-2 to TRBJ1-6, with no clear D. Trimming cost V 0 bases and J 5 bases, with 5 bases left between them. The CDR3 spans 14 residues. Per germline, CDR1 LGHNA and CDR2 YNFKEQ. CDR3 in DNA: TGTGCCAGCAGCCAAGAAGGGCATAATTCACCCCTCCACTTT. Protein: CASSQEGHNSPLHF.

This clonotype was detected only a few times. The J gene is TRBJ2-7, the V gene TRBV18; TRBD1 agrees at 8 bases. CDR1 and CDR2 from the germline V gene are KGHSH and LQKENI. With V trimmed by 3 bases and J by 3 bases, 4 bases remained unmatched. CDR3 size: 14 residues. The CDR3 coding sequence is TGTGCCAGCTCACCGACAGGGGTGGGCTACGAGCAGTACTTC. Translating it yields CASSPTGVGYEQYF.

The chain links TRBV9 to TRBJ1-5; D call uncertain. Trimming took off 3 bases at V and 6 bases at J, with 10 bases between the two ends. Per the germline V gene, CDR1 is SGDLS and CDR2 is YYNGEE. The length of the CDR3 is 13 residues. The CDR3: CASSGDGSQPQHF. The CDR3 nucleotides read TGTGCCAGCAGCGGAGACGGGAGTCAGCCCCAGCATTTT.

J is TRBJ2-7 and V is TRBV21-1. TRBV21-1 is shown as a pseudogene. This CDR3 contains 16 residues. In nucleotides, the CDR3 is TGTGCCAGCAACCTACCGGTGCACAGGGGCCCCTACGAGCAGTACTTC. Its translation: CASNLPVHRGPYEQYF.